Listed below are T cell receptor beta chains from one sample, sequenced in a study of blood T cell repertoires in COVID-19. Profiled with immunoSEQ multiplex PCR; TCRdb holds only in-frame clones, not every one. The sample consists of approximately 230,000 clones, approximately 88% of them appearing once. The material sequenced was peripheral blood. These receptors came from a woman in her twenties or thirties with COVID-19, enrolled during active disease. Each CDR3 is given with its conserved first and last residue. The D gene is left open where the match is weak. Clone sizes are given selectively: once, few, many, or a class where the clone is expanded.

TRBV7-6,-,TRBJ2-1,-,TGTGCCAGCAGCTACTCAAGCTCCTACAATGAGCAGTTCTTC,CASSYSSSYNEQFF
TRBV5-1,-,TRBJ1-4,-,TGCGCCAGCAGCTTCACAGGCGCAACTAATGAAAAACTGTTTTTT,CASSFTGATNEKLFF
TRBV20-1,-,TRBJ2-1,-,TGCAGTGCTAGACAGGCGCTCGGGCAGTTCTTC,CSARQALGQFF
TRBV12-3/TRBV12-4,-,TRBJ2-2,-,TGTGCCAGCACCCGAGGCGGCGGGGAGCTGTTTTTT,CASTRGGGELFF
TRBV6-5,-,TRBJ1-1,TRBD1,TGTGCCAGCAGTTTACAGGGGGTGAACACTGAAGCTTTCTTT,CASSLQGVNTEAFF
TRBV3-1/TRBV3-2,-,TRBJ2-2,-,TGTGCCAGCAGCCAACAGTCCGGGGAGCTGTTTTTT,CASSQQSGELFF
TRBV4-3,-,TRBJ2-1,-,TGCGCCAGCAGCCAAGATGGAGACGAAACCTCCTACAATGAGCAGTTCTTC,CASSQDGDETSYNEQFF
TRBV7-9,-,TRBJ2-1,TRBD2,TGTGCCAGCAGCTTAGCCTGGGTAGCGGGGCACAATGAGCAGTTCTTC,CASSLAWVAGHNEQFF
TRBV24-1,-,TRBJ1-2,TRBD1,TGTGCCACCAGTGGGACAGGGTTCTATGGCTACACCTTC,CATSGTGFYGYTF
TRBV19,-,TRBJ1-5,TRBD1,TGTGCCAGTAGTACGAGGACAGGGCCCTTTCGGAATCAGCCCCAGCATTTT,CASSTRTGPFRNQPQHF
TRBV19,-,TRBJ1-2,TRBD1,TGTGCCAGTAGTGCGGGACAGGGGTTCTATGGCTACACCTTC,CASSAGQGFYGYTF
TRBV19,once,TRBJ2-2,-,TGTGCCAGTACGGACAGCCCTAACACCGGGGAGCTGTTTTTT,CASTDSPNTGELFF
TRBV18,-,TRBJ1-2,TRBD1,TGTGCCAGCTCACGGCCGGGACAGGGGGCGCATAGACGTGGCTACACCTTC,CASSRPGQGAHRRGYTF
TRBV7-6,once,TRBJ2-1,-,TGTGCCAGCAGCTTAGCACCGACAGTTCATGAAACCTACAATGAGCAGTTCTTC,CASSLAPTVHETYNEQFF
TRBV6-5,-,TRBJ1-2,-,TGTGCCAGCAGTTACTTGGACACCTATGGCTACACCTTC,CASSYLDTYGYTF
TRBV27,-,TRBJ1-5,-,TGTGCCAGCAGTAAACAGTGGGCGCGCAATCAGCCCCAGCATTTT,CASSKQWARNQPQHF
TRBV28,-,TRBJ1-2,TRBD1,TGTGCCAGCAGCTCAACTGACGGGACAGGGGAACATGGCTACACCTTC,CASSSTDGTGEHGYTF
TRBV13,-,TRBJ2-7,-,TGTGCCAGCAGCCGCCGTACGACAGGCCCTTCCTACGAGCAGTACTTC,CASSRRTTGPSYEQYF
TRBV7-9,-,TRBJ2-1,TRBD2,TGTGCCAGCAGCTCTAGCGGCAATGAGCAGTTCTTC,CASSSSGNEQFF
TRBV12-5,-,TRBJ1-5,-,TGTGCTAGTGGAGCCGGGACTCTACAGAATCAGCCCCAGCATTTT,CASGAGTLQNQPQHF
TRBV6-2/TRBV6-3,-,TRBJ1-2,-,TGTGCCAGCAGTAACACCGGGCCGCAAGGGGCCTATGGCTACACCTTC,CASSNTGPQGAYGYTF
TRBV7-2,few,TRBJ2-5,-,TGTGCCAGCAGCTTAACGGGCTTGAGGGAGGAGACCCAGTACTTC,CASSLTGLREETQYF
TRBV19,-,TRBJ2-3,-,TGTGCCAGTAGGGGGGGTGTGGGCACAGATACGCAGTATTTT,CASRGGVGTDTQYF
TRBV2,-,TRBJ1-6,-,TGTGCCAGCTCCGGTGAATCACCCCTCCACTTT,CASSGESPLHF
TRBV24-1,-,TRBJ2-1,TRBD1,TGTGCCACCAGTGACCGGGACAGGGGGTACGAAGTCAATGAGCAGTTCTTC,CATSDRDRGYEVNEQFF
TRBV18,-,TRBJ2-3,-,TGTGCCAGCTCGTCTTACATTACCCCTAGCACAGATACGCAGTATTTT,CASSSYITPSTDTQYF
TRBV7-2,-,TRBJ1-4,-,TGTGCCAGCAGCTTATCGGGACAAGGGTTTGAAAAACTGTTTTTT,CASSLSGQGFEKLFF
TRBV9,-,TRBJ1-3,-,TGTGCCAGCAGCGCGGAGGGCACCTCTCGCTCTGGAAACACCATATATTTT,CASSAEGTSRSGNTIYF
TRBV2,-,TRBJ1-1,-,TGTGCCAGCAGTGAAAAGGGCCAGGGCACTGAAGCTTTCTTT,CASSEKGQGTEAFF
TRBV11-2,-,TRBJ2-5,-,TGTGCCAGCAGCAGCACTAACCAGGGGGGACTGAAAAAGACCCAGTACTTC,CASSSTNQGGLKKTQYF
TRBV7-9,-,TRBJ1-1,-,TGTGCCAGCAGCTCAAACACTGAAGCTTTCTTT,CASSSNTEAFF
TRBV19,-,TRBJ2-2,TRBD2,TGTGCCAGTAGTATATCTAGCGGGACCCACATCGGGGAGCTGTTTTTT,CASSISSGTHIGELFF
TRBV7-9,-,TRBJ2-5,-,TGTGCCAGCAGCTTAGTCCCTCGGGAGACCCAGTACTTC,CASSLVPRETQYF
TRBV27,-,TRBJ2-5,TRBD2,TGTGCCAGCAGTTTGTCTAGCGGGGGGGAGGGTGAGACCCAGTACTTC,CASSLSSGGEGETQYF
TRBV6-2/TRBV6-3,-,TRBJ1-2,-,TGTGCCAGCAGTTACGTCGGGTATGGCTACACCTTC,CASSYVGYGYTF
TRBV4-2,once,TRBJ2-6,TRBD1,TGTGCCAGCAGCCGCCCGGACAGGGATGCTGGGGCCAACGTCCTGACTTTC,CASSRPDRDAGANVLTF
TRBV10-3,-,TRBJ1-6,-,TGTGCCATCAGTGAGTGGGCAGATTCACCCCTCCACTTT,CAISEWADSPLHF
TRBV6-2/TRBV6-3,-,TRBJ2-2,TRBD1,TGTGCCAGCAGTTTCCCTAGGGGGCAAGACACCGGGGAGCTGTTTTTT,CASSFPRGQDTGELFF
TRBV10-3,-,TRBJ2-1,TRBD2,TGTGCCACCCAGGGGGTGGAGCGGGGGGGCAATGAGCAGTTCTTC,CATQGVERGGNEQFF